At least ten counts were recorded for the clone carrying this T cell receptor beta chain. This entry belongs to a study of T cell repertoires in cytomegalovirus infection. There are 14 residues in the CDR3. The germline CDR1 and CDR2 sequences are SGHTA and FQGNSA. The germline V and J ends were trimmed by 8 bases and 0 bases, with 14 bases remaining between them. TCRdb itself ran the reads through MiXCR, one entry per CDR3 protein. The sample holds around 270,000 distinct CDR3 sequences, around 9% seen once. The sequence was obtained from a human donor in good health (CMV status not recorded). Some clones in this sample may be carry-over from other donors' samples. The rearrangement joins TRBV7-2 to TRBJ2-7; TRBD1 might be the D (5 bases). What was sequenced was PBMCs. In nucleotides, the CDR3 is TGTGCCAGCTCGCCGACAGAGCTCTCCTACGAGCAGTACTTC. Residues: CASSPTELSYEQYF.